This TCR beta chain stems from a study of identical twins. The CDR3 sequence is 13 residues long. CDR1 and CDR2 (germline): MNHEY, SMNVEV (reference sequence). Trimming removed 6 bases at V and 8 bases at J, with 14 bases between. The donor group consisted entirely of healthy Caucasians. A universal primer site came from template switching; cDNA carried unique molecular identifiers. TCRdb called the 5' RACE reads again in MiXCR, with one record for every CDR3 protein. The profile shows roughly 710,000 distinct CDR3 sequences, roughly 6.2% of them singletons. The TCR was taken from a man between 18 and 35 years old in good health. Sequencing was done on a sample of naive T cells sorted from blood. This rearrangement joins TRBV27 to TRBJ2-1; tentatively, D is TRBD1 (5 bases). The DNA of the CDR3 is TGTGCCAGCAGCCCGAACAGGCTCCATGAGCAGTTCTTC. As protein: CASSPNRLHEQFF.